This T cell receptor beta chain is from a study of T cells in Graves' hyperthyroidism and ophthalmopathy. Ophthalmopathy patients showed a Clinical Activity Score of at least 3, NOSPECS grade of at least 4 and duration under 3 months. V gave up 5 bases and J gave up 6 bases; unmatched junction bases: 9. This CDR3 comprises 14 residues. The V gene's germline CDR1 is MDHEN and CDR2 SYDVKM. Regions amplified from RNA transcripts were the TCR beta CDR3 regions. The HTBI primer set drove a first-round RT-PCR of the TCR CDR3. Each CDR3 protein gets one entry after TCRdb re-called the multiplex PCR reads with MiXCR. Of a few hundred thousand distinct CDR3 sequences in the sample, 15% to 20% are singletons; the top ten hold 40%. As regards this clonotype: Its target is unknown.

Findings and caveats of the study: Among thyroid clonotypes expanded above 0.001, most also appeared in blood.

The sequencing input was blood. This chain joins TRBV28 and TRBJ1-1; 7 nucleotides match TRBD1. The receptor's source is a man younger than 30 with Graves' ophthalmopathy. The CDR3 here is CASSRPGTAPEAFF. The CDR3 nucleotides are TGTGCCAGCAGTCGCCCCGGGACAGCTCCTGAAGCTTTCTTT.